A selection of T cell receptor beta chains follows, all from one sample in a study of shared clonotypes between healthy human individuals. TCRdb's table, derived via immunoSEQ multiplex PCR, lists solely in-frame clones and lacks some. The repertoire holds some 630,000 clones, with about two thirds as singletons. Material: memory CD4+ T cells sorted from blood. The receptors shown here come from a woman in her thirties in good health. CDR3s include the opening cysteine and the closing phenylalanine or tryptophan. The D gene is left open where the match is weak. The listing skips clone size in some rows; elsewhere it reads once, few, many or a size class.

d_call	clone_size	v_call	j_call	cdr3_aa	cdr3_nt
TRBD1	many	TRBV19	TRBJ2-4	CASSKTGPDIQYF	TGTGCCAGTAGTAAGACAGGGCCAGACATTCAGTACTTC
TRBD1	-	TRBV5-1	TRBJ1-1	CASSLVTGGTEAFF	TGCGCCAGCAGCTTGGTAACAGGGGGCACTGAAGCTTTCTTT
-	-	TRBV7-9	TRBJ2-1	CASSATLASYNEQFF	TGTGCCAGCAGCGCCACCTTAGCCTCCTACAATGAGCAGTTCTTC
-	-	TRBV18	TRBJ2-7	CASSPTQENEQYF	TGTGCCAGCTCACCAACACAGGAGAACGAGCAGTACTTC
-	-	TRBV19	TRBJ1-5	CASSDPGTYSNQPQHF	TGTGCCAGTAGTGACCCCGGGACATATAGCAATCAGCCCCAGCATTTT
-	few	TRBV9	TRBJ2-2	CASSIRGGQYTGELFF	TGTGCCAGCAGCATCCGGGGGGGACAGTACACCGGGGAGCTGTTTTTT
-	-	TRBV21-1	TRBJ1-3	CASSRTGDGALDTIYF	TGTGCCAGCAGCAGAACAGGGGACGGGGCGTTGGACACCATATATTTT
-	-	TRBV15	TRBJ2-2	CATSRGSGELFF	TGTGCCACCTCACGTGGCAGCGGGGAGCTGTTTTTT
-	-	TRBV6-5	TRBJ1-2	CASSPFRGVGYTF	TGTGCCAGCAGCCCCTTTAGAGGGGTTGGCTACACCTTC
-	-	TRBV7-2	TRBJ2-6	CASSLGWRTGANVLTF	TGTGCCAGCAGCTTGGGTTGGCGGACTGGGGCCAACGTCCTGACTTTC
TRBD2	once	TRBV10-1	TRBJ2-3	CASSPTQAGGRTSTDTQYF	TGCGCCAGCAGTCCAACTCAAGCGGGAGGGCGAACTAGCACAGATACGCAGTATTTT
-	-	TRBV5-1	TRBJ1-1	CASRTGMNTEAFF	TGCGCCAGCAGAACCGGGATGAACACTGAAGCTTTCTTT
-	-	TRBV5-1	TRBJ2-1	CASSLVPNNEQFF	TGCGCCAGCAGCTTGGTTCCAAACAATGAGCAGTTCTTC
-	-	TRBV7-9	TRBJ1-3	CASSLAGYSGNTIYF	TGTGCCAGCAGCTTAGCAGGATACTCTGGAAACACCATATATTTT
-	few	TRBV2	TRBJ1-2	CASSAGFNYGYTF	TGTGCCAGCAGTGCGGGTTTTAACTATGGCTACACCTTC
-	-	TRBV5-1	TRBJ1-2	CASSSRRGYTF	TGCGCCAGCAGCTCCCGGAGAGGCTACACCTTC
-	-	TRBV5-1	TRBJ2-1	CASSEGAGSDEQFF	TGCGCCAGCAGCGAAGGAGCGGGTAGCGATGAGCAGTTCTTC
TRBD1	-	TRBV6-1	TRBJ1-1	CASSTGDRVPEAFF	TGTGCCAGCAGTACCGGGGACAGGGTTCCTGAAGCTTTCTTT
-	-	TRBV5-1	TRBJ2-7	CASSGDHEQYF	TGCGCCAGCAGCGGGGACCACGAGCAGTACTTC
TRBD1	-	TRBV28	TRBJ2-7	CASTDLDRGEQYF	TGTGCCAGCACCGACTTGGACAGGGGCGAGCAGTACTTC
-	-	TRBV19	TRBJ2-1	CASTGRTRDVSEQFF	TGTGCCAGTACCGGCCGGACCCGGGACGTCAGTGAGCAGTTCTTC
TRBD1	many	TRBV9	TRBJ2-1	CASSVPRPGQGHSYNEQFF	TGTGCCAGCAGCGTTCCTAGACCGGGACAGGGGCATAGTTACAATGAGCAGTTCTTC
-	-	TRBV4-1	TRBJ2-3	CASSQGRFGDGSTDTQYF	TGCGCCAGCAGCCAAGGCCGGTTTGGGGACGGCAGCACAGATACGCAGTATTTT
-	-	TRBV27	TRBJ1-2	CASSLGSSRALGGYTF	TGTGCCAGCAGTTTGGGGAGCAGCAGGGCGCTCGGTGGCTACACCTTC
-	-	TRBV28	TRBJ2-7	CASTAWGTETYEQYF	TGTGCCAGCACCGCCTGGGGGACTGAAACCTACGAGCAGTACTTC
TRBD1	few	TRBV28	TRBJ2-7	CASSPSTGADLYEQYF	TGTGCCAGCAGTCCATCGACAGGGGCAGATCTCTACGAGCAGTACTTC
TRBD2	-	TRBV6-6	TRBJ2-2	CASSYSGLVNTGELFF	TGTGCCAGCAGTTACTCCGGACTAGTCAACACCGGGGAGCTGTTTTTT
-	-	TRBV5-1	TRBJ2-3	CASSLGRAPDTQYF	TGCGCCAGCAGCTTGGGGAGGGCCCCAGATACGCAGTATTTT
-	-	TRBV5-1	TRBJ2-1	CASSLMEWGADEQFF	TGCGCCAGCAGCTTGATGGAGTGGGGTGCGGATGAGCAGTTCTTC
TRBD2	-	TRBV28	TRBJ2-7	CASRPHSGGNYEQYF	TGTGCCAGCAGGCCTCACAGCGGGGGTAACTACGAGCAGTACTTC
-	-	TRBV19	TRBJ2-6	CASSMGSLSGANVLTF	TGTGCCAGTAGTATGGGATCCCTCTCTGGGGCCAACGTCCTGACTTTC
TRBD2	-	TRBV27	TRBJ2-1	CATRASGLYNEQFF	TGTGCCACCAGAGCTAGCGGACTTTACAATGAGCAGTTCTTC
-	-	TRBV9	TRBJ2-5	CASSAGVRETQYF	TGTGCCAGCAGCGCCGGCGTTAGGGAGACCCAGTACTTC
TRBD1	-	TRBV5-1	TRBJ2-7	CASSRGGPQGVYEQYF	TGCGCCAGCAGCCGTGGTGGCCCACAGGGGGTGTACGAGCAGTACTTC
-	-	TRBV6-6	TRBJ1-1	CASSSHLGAFF	TGTGCCAGCAGTTCCCACCTTGGAGCTTTCTTT
-	-	TRBV7-9	TRBJ2-2	CASSLAFSGQGRTGELFF	TGTGCCAGCAGCTTAGCTTTCTCCGGGCAGGGGAGAACCGGGGAGCTGTTTTTT
-	-	TRBV5-1	TRBJ1-2	CASSLGGDYGYTF	TGCGCCAGCAGCTTGGGTGGCGACTATGGCTACACCTTC
-	-	TRBV6-1	TRBJ1-3	CASSENESPGNSGNTIYF	TGTGCCAGCAGTGAAAATGAGTCCCCGGGTAACTCTGGAAACACCATATATTTT
-	-	TRBV4-1	TRBJ1-1	CASSQEGLGTEAFF	TGCGCCAGCAGCCAAGAAGGATTAGGAACTGAAGCTTTCTTT
TRBD1	-	TRBV19	TRBJ2-7	CASRTRDSYEQYF	TGTGCCAGTAGGACGAGGGACAGCTACGAGCAGTACTTC
-	-	TRBV6-1	TRBJ2-7	CASSEAYRDYEQYF	TGTGCCAGCAGTGAAGCTTACAGGGACTACGAGCAGTACTTC
-	-	TRBV18	TRBJ2-7	CASSPLREDEQYF	TGTGCCAGCTCACCACTTCGAGAGGACGAGCAGTACTTC
TRBD2	-	TRBV28	TRBJ2-1	CASSPGGTTYNEQFF	TGTGCCAGCAGTCCCGGGGGGACTACCTACAATGAGCAGTTCTTC
-	-	TRBV6-6	TRBJ1-5	CASSYSRRAQPQHF	TGTGCCAGCAGTTACTCGAGGAGGGCTCAGCCCCAGCATTTT
-	-	TRBV7-9	TRBJ2-2	CASSKGGGSLRTGELFF	TGTGCCAGCAGCAAAGGTGGGGGGAGTCTTCGTACCGGGGAGCTGTTTTTT
-	-	TRBV19	TRBJ2-1	CASSFSYNEQFF	TGTGCCAGTAGTTTTTCCTACAATGAGCAGTTCTTC
TRBD1	few	TRBV19	TRBJ1-5	CASKGTGNQPQHF	TGTGCCAGTAAGGGGACAGGGAATCAGCCCCAGCATTTT
-	few	TRBV29-1	TRBJ2-1	CSVEVRAKGYEQFF	TGCAGCGTTGAAGTTCGAGCGAAGGGTTACGAGCAGTTCTTC
-	-	TRBV5-1	TRBJ2-6	CASSSGLARAGANVLTF	TGCGCCAGCAGCTCGGGACTGGCCCGGGCTGGGGCCAACGTCCTGACTTTC
TRBD1	-	TRBV28	TRBJ2-7	CASSPRDRPLFGQYF	TGTGCCAGCAGCCCACGGGACAGGCCTTTGTTTGGGCAGTACTTC
-	once	TRBV13	TRBJ2-7	CASSAALYEQYF	TGTGCCAGCAGCGCGGCCCTTTACGAGCAGTACTTC
TRBD1	-	TRBV27	TRBJ1-5	CASRPLDRVVQPQHF	TGTGCCAGCAGACCACTCGACAGGGTAGTTCAGCCCCAGCATTTT
-	few	TRBV10-3	TRBJ1-2	CAISKNPGPYGYTF	TGTGCCATCAGTAAAAATCCGGGCCCCTATGGCTACACCTTC
TRBD1	many	TRBV28	TRBJ1-2	CASLQGGNYGYTF	TGTGCCAGCCTGCAGGGGGGGAACTATGGCTACACCTTC
-	-	TRBV7-9	TRBJ1-4	CASSFSSGGEKLFF	TGTGCCAGCAGCTTCTCATCCGGAGGCGAAAAACTGTTTTTT
-	-	TRBV27	TRBJ2-5	CASAPRRLETQYF	TGTGCCAGCGCCCCCCGTCGATTGGAGACCCAGTACTTC
-	-	TRBV18	TRBJ1-5	CASSPAIQGNQPQHF	TGTGCCAGCTCACCGGCGATTCAGGGCAATCAGCCCCAGCATTTT
TRBD1	-	TRBV14	TRBJ1-1	CASSLQGDTEAFF	TGTGCCAGCAGTCTACAGGGGGACACTGAAGCTTTCTTT